This is a list of T cell receptor beta chains from one sample in a study of T cells in Graves' hyperthyroidism and ophthalmopathy. TCRdb re-analysed the multiplex PCR reads in MiXCR, keeping a single row per CDR3 protein. The table lists about 600,000 distinct CDR3 sequences, 16% of them singletons, with 2.5% to 4% in the top ten. The sequenced material came from blood. All receptors come from a woman aged 40 to 50 with Graves' ophthalmopathy. Both conserved end residues are trimmed from each CDR3.

v_gene: TRBV7-7; j_gene: TRBJ1-3; CDR3aa: ASSPRESTIY
v_gene: TRBV19; j_gene: TRBJ1-2; CDR3aa: ASSIVYSNYGYT
v_gene: TRBV2; j_gene: TRBJ2-5; CDR3aa: ASSEGNVQETQY
v_gene: TRBV20-1; j_gene: TRBJ2-3; CDR3aa: SARDGDTQY
v_gene: TRBV12-3/TRBV12-4; j_gene: TRBJ1-5; CDR3aa: ASSRQRNQPQH
v_gene: TRBV24-1; j_gene: TRBJ2-1; CDR3aa: ATSDSGPLANEQF
v_gene: TRBV27; j_gene: TRBJ1-1; CDR3aa: ASSFIPPLGGRNTEAF
v_gene: TRBV6-1; j_gene: TRBJ2-4; CDR3aa: ATRRGQNIQY
v_gene: TRBV10-1; j_gene: TRBJ2-1; CDR3aa: ASSDGFELNEQF
v_gene: TRBV27; j_gene: TRBJ1-5; CDR3aa: ASRAANQPQH
v_gene: TRBV4-1; j_gene: TRBJ2-3; CDR3aa: ASSQEALGVRDTQY
v_gene: TRBV12-3/TRBV12-4; j_gene: TRBJ2-2; CDR3aa: ASSLRGRAGELF
v_gene: TRBV5-1; j_gene: TRBJ1-4; CDR3aa: ASSLTPPNEKLF
v_gene: TRBV12-5; j_gene: TRBJ2-6; CDR3aa: ASGFYGANVLT
v_gene: TRBV11-3; j_gene: TRBJ2-7; CDR3aa: ASSFRTTYEQY
v_gene: TRBV7-3; j_gene: TRBJ1-5; CDR3aa: ASSSKTGEVEY
v_gene: TRBV5-1; j_gene: TRBJ1-1; CDR3aa: ASSPGGAGSGLSLRDTEAF
v_gene: TRBV10-3; j_gene: TRBJ1-2; CDR3aa: AISSGGLGHGYT
v_gene: TRBV20-1; j_gene: TRBJ2-3; CDR3aa: SASGLAGRGDPDTQY
v_gene: TRBV28; j_gene: TRBJ2-1; CDR3aa: ASSSIAGGPSNEQF
v_gene: TRBV5-5; j_gene: TRBJ2-1; CDR3aa: ASSLIQSSYNEQF
v_gene: TRBV6-6; j_gene: TRBJ1-1; CDR3aa: ASSYSDINTEAF
v_gene: TRBV5-1; j_gene: TRBJ2-6; CDR3aa: ASSLDGPRVAGANVLT
v_gene: TRBV7-9; j_gene: TRBJ2-3; CDR3aa: ASSLDAVRWDTQY
v_gene: TRBV5-1; j_gene: TRBJ1-1; CDR3aa: ASSVAMGTEAF
v_gene: TRBV12-3/TRBV12-4; j_gene: TRBJ2-2; CDR3aa: ASSSGGEATGELF
v_gene: TRBV7-9; j_gene: TRBJ2-5; CDR3aa: ASSLLAEETQY
v_gene: TRBV2; j_gene: TRBJ1-1; CDR3aa: ASGGTGALGNTEAF
v_gene: TRBV11-2; j_gene: TRBJ2-5; CDR3aa: ASSVRRGEGQETQY
v_gene: TRBV28; j_gene: TRBJ1-6; CDR3aa: ASSFDRRGNSPLH
v_gene: TRBV11-2; j_gene: TRBJ2-1; CDR3aa: ASSLVAGGHEQF
v_gene: TRBV12-3/TRBV12-4; j_gene: TRBJ1-6; CDR3aa: ASSGQAGNSPLH
v_gene: TRBV6-1; j_gene: TRBJ1-6; CDR3aa: ASSPISPDRSPLH
v_gene: TRBV18; j_gene: TRBJ2-1; CDR3aa: ASSPGTSGSNQF
v_gene: TRBV11-1; j_gene: TRBJ2-4; CDR3aa: ASSLGWVLDIQY
v_gene: TRBV27; j_gene: TRBJ2-7; CDR3aa: ASSLTFTGRSYEQY
v_gene: TRBV28; j_gene: TRBJ2-2; CDR3aa: ASSPPPFSGRVTGELF
v_gene: TRBV18; j_gene: TRBJ1-4; CDR3aa: ASQDGRREEKLF
v_gene: TRBV2; j_gene: TRBJ2-7; CDR3aa: ASREGLQVGLYEQY
v_gene: TRBV6-1; j_gene: TRBJ2-7; CDR3aa: ASSVDRSPYEQY
v_gene: TRBV14; j_gene: TRBJ2-7; CDR3aa: ASSRGLAGPYEQY
v_gene: TRBV5-1; j_gene: TRBJ2-1; CDR3aa: ASSEENWHEQF
v_gene: TRBV30; j_gene: TRBJ2-3; CDR3aa: AWMELGPDTQY
v_gene: TRBV28; j_gene: TRBJ1-5; CDR3aa: ASSRDRVRPQH
v_gene: TRBV2; j_gene: TRBJ2-7; CDR3aa: ASKQNYEQY
v_gene: TRBV30; j_gene: TRBJ2-2; CDR3aa: AWSEGGAGELF